This T cell receptor (beta chain) was retrieved from a study of blood T cell repertoires in COVID-19. The table came from immunoSEQ multiplex PCR; TCRdb's copy has only in-frame clones and leaves some out. The data contain about 370,000 clones, around 89% of them singletons. The Seattle site enrolled patients during active infection and followed them longitudinally. This CDR3 contains 14 residues. Germline assignment: CDR1 PRHDT and CDR2 FYEKMQ (reference sequence). The trim removed 6 bases at V and 1 base at J, leaving 4 bases unmatched. This receptor was identified in a woman aged 25 to 45 with COVID-19, enrolled during active disease. The rearrangement uses TRBV13 and TRBJ2-3, with 7 bases that match TRBD2. Source material: peripheral blood. The CDR3 DNA follows: TGTGCCAGCAGTCCTGCGGGGGGCACAGATACGCAGTATTTT. Encoded protein: CASSPAGGTDTQYF.